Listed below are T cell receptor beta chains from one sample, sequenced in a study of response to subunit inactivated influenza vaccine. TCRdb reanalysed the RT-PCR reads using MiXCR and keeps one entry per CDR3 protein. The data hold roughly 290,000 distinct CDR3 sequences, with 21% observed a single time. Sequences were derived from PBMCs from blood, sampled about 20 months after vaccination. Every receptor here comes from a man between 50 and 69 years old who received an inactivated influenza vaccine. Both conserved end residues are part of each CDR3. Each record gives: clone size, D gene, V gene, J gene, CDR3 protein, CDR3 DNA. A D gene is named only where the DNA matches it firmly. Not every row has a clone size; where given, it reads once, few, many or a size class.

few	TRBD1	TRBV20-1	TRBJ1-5	CSARGTGGLGAQHF	TGCAGTGCTAGAGGGACAGGGGGACTGGGGGCCCAGCATTTT
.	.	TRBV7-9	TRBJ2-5	CASSLGGRGRETQYF	TGTGCCAGCAGCTTAGGCGGCAGGGGCAGAGAGACCCAGTACTTC
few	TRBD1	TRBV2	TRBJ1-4	CASSRGQGVGEKLFF	TGTGCCAGCAGTAGAGGACAGGGTGTAGGTGAAAAACTGTTTTTT
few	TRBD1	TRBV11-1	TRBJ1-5	CASSPGTVLQPQHF	TGTGCCAGCAGCCCCGGGACAGTACTCCAGCCCCAGCATTTT
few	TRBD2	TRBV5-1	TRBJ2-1	CASNPSGVHYEQFF	TGCGCCAGCAACCCTAGCGGGGTTCACTATGAGCAGTTCTTC
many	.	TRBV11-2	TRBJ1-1	CASSFPGRTEAFF	TGTGCCAGCAGCTTTCCGGGGCGCACTGAAGCTTTCTTT
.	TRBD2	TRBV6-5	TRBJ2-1	CASSYRYRTSGNEQFF	TGTGCCAGCAGTTACCGTTACAGGACTAGCGGAAATGAGCAGTTCTTC
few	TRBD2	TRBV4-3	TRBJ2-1	CASSQGTSGSFNEQFF	TGCGCCAGCAGCCAAGGGACTAGCGGGAGTTTCAATGAGCAGTTCTTC
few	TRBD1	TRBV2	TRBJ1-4	CASMLGGGGATNEKLFF	TGTGCCAGCATGTTAGGGGGCGGGGGAGCTACTAATGAAAAACTGTTTTTT
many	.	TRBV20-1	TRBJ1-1	CSARISSWTEAFF	TGCAGTGCTAGAATCAGTTCCTGGACTGAAGCTTTCTTT
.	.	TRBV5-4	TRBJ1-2	CASSLDRFFDGYTF	TGTGCCAGCAGCTTGGATCGATTTTTTGATGGCTACACCTTC
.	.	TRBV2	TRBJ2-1	CASSWLGENEQFF	TGTGCCAGCAGTTGGTTGGGGGAGAATGAGCAGTTCTTC
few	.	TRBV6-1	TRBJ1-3	CASSPPGGSGNTIYF	TGTGCCAGCAGTCCCCCGGGGGGTTCTGGAAACACCATATATTTT
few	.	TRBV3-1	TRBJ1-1	CASSLRERTNEAFF	TGTGCCAGCAGCCTGAGGGAGAGGACAAATGAAGCTTTCTTT
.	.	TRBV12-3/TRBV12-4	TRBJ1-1	CASSFQRHTEAFF	TGTGCCAGCAGTTTTCAGCGGCACACTGAAGCTTTCTTT
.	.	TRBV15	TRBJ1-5	CATSRGLQGNQPQHF	TGTGCCACCAGCAGAGGCTTACAGGGAAATCAGCCCCAGCATTTT
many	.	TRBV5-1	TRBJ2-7	CASSGGLPQDEQYF	TGCGCCAGCAGCGGCGGACTGCCGCAGGACGAGCAGTACTTC
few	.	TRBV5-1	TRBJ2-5	CASSPDKTRWETQYF	TGCGCCAGCAGCCCGGACAAGACGAGATGGGAGACCCAGTACTTC
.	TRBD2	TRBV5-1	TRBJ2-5	CASSLAPSGGLETQYF	TGCGCCAGCAGCTTGGCACCTAGCGGGGGGTTGGAGACCCAGTACTTC
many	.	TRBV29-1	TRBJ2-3	CSGASGARGADTQYF	TGCAGCGGGGCCTCAGGGGCCCGAGGGGCAGATACGCAGTATTTT
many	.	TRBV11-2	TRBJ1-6	CASSLVSGKDSPLHF	TGTGCCAGCAGCTTAGTTTCCGGAAAAGATTCACCCCTCCACTTT
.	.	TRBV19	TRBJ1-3	CASSPRTERRNTIYF	TGTGCCAGTAGTCCGCGGACAGAGCGTAGGAACACCATATATTTT
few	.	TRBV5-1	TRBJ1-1	CASSLDGVLAFF	TGCGCCAGCAGCCTGGACGGCGTGTTGGCTTTCTTT
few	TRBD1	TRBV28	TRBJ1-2	CASSSVLGQGNYGYTF	TGTGCCAGCAGTTCTGTGTTAGGACAGGGGAACTATGGCTACACCTTC
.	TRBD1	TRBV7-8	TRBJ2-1	CASSLGRTGGIQFF	TGTGCCAGCAGCTTAGGTCGGACAGGTGGGATTCAGTTCTTC
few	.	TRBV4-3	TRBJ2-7	CASSQEEGGHEQYF	TGCGCCAGCAGCCAAGAAGAGGGGGGTCACGAGCAGTACTTC
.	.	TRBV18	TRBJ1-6	CASSPSLESTSPLHF	TGTGCCAGCTCACCCTCGTTAGAGAGTACTTCACCCCTCCACTTT
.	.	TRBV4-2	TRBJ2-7	CASSQGRGSQSYEQYF	TGTGCCAGCAGCCAAGGAAGGGGTAGCCAATCCTACGAGCAGTACTTC
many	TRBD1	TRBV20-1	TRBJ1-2	CSARRGTGPYYGYTF	TGCAGTGCTAGGCGCGGGACAGGGCCTTACTATGGCTACACCTTC
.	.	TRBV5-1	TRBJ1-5	CASSLWGAGQPQHF	TGCGCCAGCAGCTTGTGGGGGGCCGGACAGCCCCAGCATTTT
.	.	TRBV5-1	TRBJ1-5	CASSPEGSLTQPQHF	TGCGCCAGCAGTCCCGAGGGTTCTCTAACTCAGCCCCAGCATTTT
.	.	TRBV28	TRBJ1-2	CASSPRPRYLYGYTF	TGTGCCAGCAGTCCGAGGCCCAGGTACCTCTATGGCTACACCTTC
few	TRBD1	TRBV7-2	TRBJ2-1	CASSPDRGSYNEQFF	TGTGCCAGCAGCCCTGACAGGGGCTCCTACAATGAGCAGTTCTTC
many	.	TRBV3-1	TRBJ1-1	CASSVRGDTEAFF	TGTGCCAGCAGCGTGAGGGGGGACACTGAAGCTTTCTTT
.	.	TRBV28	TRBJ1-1	CASMHGSGGAAFF	TGTGCCAGCATGCACGGGTCCGGGGGAGCGGCTTTCTTT
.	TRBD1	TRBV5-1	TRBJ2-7	CASSEPGQGRVQYF	TGCGCCAGCAGCGAACCGGGACAGGGGAGGGTGCAGTACTTC
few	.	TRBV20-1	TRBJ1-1	CSARPSVVEDTEAFF	TGCAGTGCTAGGCCCAGTGTCGTTGAGGACACTGAAGCTTTCTTT
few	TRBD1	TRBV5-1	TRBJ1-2	CASSSGQQNYGYTF	TGCGCCAGCAGCTCGGGACAGCAGAACTATGGCTACACCTTC
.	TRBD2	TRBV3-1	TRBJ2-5	CASSQGLAGAETQYF	TGTGCCAGCAGCCAAGGGCTAGCGGGAGCCGAGACCCAGTACTTC
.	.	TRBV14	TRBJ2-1	CASSQLMNNEQFF	TGTGCCAGCAGCCAATTGATGAACAATGAGCAGTTCTTC
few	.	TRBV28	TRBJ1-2	CASSLSDRNYGYTF	TGTGCCAGCAGTTTATCTGACAGGAACTATGGCTACACCTTC
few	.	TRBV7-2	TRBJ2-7	CASSLGMGGQTYEQYF	TGTGCCAGCAGCTTAGGGATGGGGGGACAGACCTACGAGCAGTACTTC
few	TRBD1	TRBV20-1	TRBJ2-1	CSATLGTAYNEQFF	TGCAGTGCTACCCTCGGGACAGCCTACAATGAGCAGTTCTTC